This TCR beta chain was found in a study of T cells in Graves' hyperthyroidism and ophthalmopathy. This clonotype was counted at least ten times. Trimming took off 5 bases at V and 3 bases at J, with 12 bases between the two ends. CDR3 length: 14 residues. What was amplified from RNA transcripts were TCR beta CDR3 regions. Initially, a first-round RT-PCR of the TCR CDR3 employed the HTBI primer set. TCRdb reanalysed the multiplex PCR reads using MiXCR and keeps one entry per CDR3 protein. In the table there are about 210,000 distinct CDR3 sequences, more than 15% of which are singletons. This TCR was recovered from a man aged 50 to 60 with Graves' hyperthyroidism. The sample taken for sequencing was blood. The gene calls are TRBV12-3 or TRBV12-4 and TRBJ2-3; D is uncertain. This CDR3 is CASSAYLLTDTQYF. For the CDR3, the DNA is TGTGCCAGCAGTGCCTATCTTCTGACAGATACGCAGTATTTT.